These 17 T cell receptor beta chains came from one sample sequenced in a study of beta chain features in type 1 diabetes. Expressed TCRB transcripts were sequenced, since all the RNA that had been isolated was reverse transcribed. Libraries were prepared by immunoSEQ multiplex PCR; TCRdb keeps only in-frame clonotypes and omits some of them. The data contain almost 350,000 clones, about 20% of them singletons. Sequencing input: naive CD4+ T cells from blood. The receptors come from a woman between 18 and 29 years old in good health.

The sample holds a few counts of this clone. V is TRBV9 and J is TRBJ1-1, with D possibly being TRBD1 (5 bases). The germline V gene encodes CDR1 SGDLS and CDR2 YYNGEE. The CDR3 contains 14 residues. V lost 0 bases to trimming and J lost 0 bases, with 6 bases between them. CDR3 nucleotides: TGTGCCAGCAGCGTAGTAGGGGTGAACACTGAAGCTTTCTTT. This gives the protein CASSVVGVNTEAFF. The full variable domain, completed using reference TRBV9 and TRBJ1-1, is DSGVTQTPKHLITATGQRVTLRCSPRSGDLSVYWYQQSLDQGLQFLIQYYNGEERAKGNILERFSAQQFPDLHSELNLSSLELGDSALYFCASSVVGVNTEAFFGQGTRLTVV.

This clone was recorded a few times. V is TRBV19 and J is TRBJ2-5; D unclear. With 9 bases removed from V and 2 bases from J, the gap between germline ends came to 16 bases. Germline values: CDR1 LNHDA, CDR2 SQIVND (reference sequence). The CDR3 runs to 14 residues. The CDR3 loop is CASQSTYPQETQYF. CDR3 nucleotide sequence: TGTGCCAGCCAAAGTACTTACCCACAAGAGACCCAGTACTTC.

This chain links TRBV30 with TRBJ2-5; D remains ambiguous. TRBJ2-7 matches the DNA end more closely, so the J call is doubtful. Germline V gene sequence: CDR1 GTSNPN, CDR2 SVGIG (reference sequence). This CDR3 is built from 11 residues. This CDR3 reads CAWSRFSEQYF. In DNA, the CDR3 is TGTGCCTGGAGTCGTTTTTCCGAGCAGTACTTC.

This rearrangement joins TRBV4-1 to TRBJ1-2; TRBD1 matches 8 bases. The germline gives CDR1 MGHRA, CDR2 YSYEKL. The CDR3 spans 15 residues. Trimming removed 3 bases from V and 7 bases from J; junction bases left unmatched: 10. CDR3 sequence: CASSHTDRGISGYTF. CDR3 coding DNA: TGCGCCAGCAGCCATACCGACAGGGGCATCTCTGGCTACACCTTC.

The V gene is TRBV4-3, the J gene TRBJ2-3; D might be TRBD1 (6 bases). CDR1 and CDR2 from the germline V gene are LGHNA and YSLEER. The CDR3 has 13 amino acids. V shed 4 bases and J shed 8 bases, with 13 bases lying between them. The CDR3 here is CASSPSEQGTQYF. In nucleotides, the CDR3 is TGCGCCAGCAGCCCCTCTGAACAGGGTACGCAGTATTTT.

The chain links TRBV5-1 to TRBJ2-7, with 12 bases aligning to TRBD2. CDR3 length: 15 amino acids. V gave up 0 bases and J gave up 5 bases; unmatched junction bases: 3. CDR1 and CDR2 (germline): SGHRS, YFSETQ. This CDR3 reads CASSLASGGANEQYF. The CDR3 bases are TGCGCCAGCAGCTTGGCTAGCGGGGGGGCAAACGAGCAGTACTTC.

The J gene is TRBJ2-7, the V gene TRBV5-1; weak D call: TRBD1 (5 bases). Germline V gene sequence: CDR1 SGHRS, CDR2 YFSETQ. The V end lost 5 bases, the J end lost 3 bases, and 12 bases lay between the germline ends. This CDR3 has 13 amino acids. The CDR3 is CASSFNQGYEQYF. The CDR3 bases are TGCGCCAGCAGTTTCAACCAGGGCTACGAGCAGTACTTC.

This clone was picked up a small number of times. This CDR3 reads CASSSGTDTQYF. Here the CDR3 DNA reads TGTGCCAGCAGTTCCGGGACAGATACGCAGTATTTT. V and J are TRBV6-1 and TRBJ2-3; no clear D gene. Trimming shortened V by 5 bases and J by 3 bases, and 6 bases separated the two germline ends. Looked up from germline, CDR1 is MNHNS and CDR2 is SASEGT. The CDR3 totals 12 residues.

This clone was seen a few times. At one of its ends the junction is not consistent with the germline gene, which may arise from a read error. V is TRBV7-7 and J is TRBJ2-1; 7 positions agree with TRBD2. The length of the CDR3 is 15 residues. The V gene's germline CDR1 is SSHAT and CDR2 FNYEAQ (reference sequence). The CDR3 DNA reads TGTGCTAGCAGCCCGGGGGGAGGGCCCAGCAATGAGCAGTTCTTC. Translated: CASSPGGGPSNEQFF.

A word on this clone: This CDR3 is also generated by other DNA sequences in the sample. The CDR3 is CSARRQETQYF. CDR3 nucleotide sequence: TGCAGTGCTAGGAGGCAAGAGACCCAGTACTTC. The rearrangement joins TRBV20-1 to TRBJ2-5; the D is unclear. Germline lookup yields CDR1 DFQATT and CDR2 SNEGSKA (reference sequence). Trimming pared 3 bases from V and 2 bases from J, leaving 4 bases between. This CDR3 is built from 11 residues.

This clone was observed once. The chain employs TRBV19 and TRBJ2-5; TRBD2 is a possible D gene (6 bases). The CDR3 totals 16 residues. Germline values: CDR1 LNHDA, CDR2 SQIVND (reference sequence). Trimming cost V 5 bases and J 4 bases, with 20 bases left between them. The CDR3 DNA reads as TGTGCCAGTAGTGTTGGTCAGGGAGGCGGTCGAGAGACCCAGTACTTC. Its protein is CASSVGQGGGRETQYF.

The sample holds a few counts of this clone. The J gene is TRBJ1-2, the V gene TRBV29-1; 7 bases match TRBD1. The CDR3 is 11 amino acids. Germline V gene data show CDR1 as SQVTM and CDR2 as ANQGSEA. The DNA for the CDR3 is TGCAGTGGGACAGTTAACTATGGCTACACCTTC. As protein: CSGTVNYGYTF.

This clone was picked up a small number of times. The CDR3 DNA reads TGTGCCAGCTCACCAAGGACAGGGTCTGGAAACACCATATATTTT. Amino acids: CASSPRTGSGNTIYF. This chain links TRBV18 with TRBJ1-3; 8 positions match TRBD1. Germline V lookup: CDR1 KGHSH, CDR2 LQKENI. J gave up 1 base and V 2 bases, and 1 base lay outside the gene matches. This CDR3 has 15 amino acids.

This clone has just a few counts. This rearrangement joins TRBV19 to TRBJ2-6, with 7 bases identical to TRBD2. The CDR3 is made up of 15 amino acids. From germline, CDR1 is LNHDA and CDR2 SQIVND (reference sequence). J gave up 2 bases and V 6 bases, and 4 bases lay outside the gene matches. CDR3 region: CASSAGGTGANVLTF. DNA of the CDR3: TGTGCCAGTAGCGCCGGGGGGACTGGGGCCAACGTCCTGACTTTC.

The genes are TRBV13 and TRBJ2-7, with 11 positions matching TRBD2. With 6 bases clipped from V and 4 bases from J, the junction kept 5 bases outside the gene matches. Germline CDR1 reads PRHDT; CDR2 reads FYEKMQ (reference sequence). This CDR3 is built from 14 residues. As DNA, the CDR3 is TGTGCCAGCAGAATAGCGGGAGGGCCTTACGAGCAGTACTTC. Its translation: CASRIAGGPYEQYF.

This clone was seen a handful of times. The chain employs TRBV11-2 and TRBJ2-7; 10 nucleotides line up with TRBD2. CDR1 and CDR2 (germline): SGHAT, FQNNGV. The junction had 9 bases not matched to a gene; V was cut back by 5 bases and J by 5 bases. This CDR3 has 15 amino acids. CDR3 nucleotides: TGTGCCAGCAGCCCCGGACTAGCGGTTTCCCACGAGCAGTACTTC. This encodes CASSPGLAVSHEQYF.

To note about this clone: This sample includes further DNA sequences coding for the same CDR3. The chain combines TRBV5-1 with TRBJ2-7; 7 bases map to TRBD2. Germline trimming cut 4 bases from V and 0 bases from J; bases unmatched to any gene: 4. CDR1 and CDR2 (germline): SGHRS, YFSETQ. The CDR3 covers 14 residues. DNA for the CDR3: TGCGCCAGCAGCCTCGGGGGGAGCTCCTACGAGCAGTACTTC. Its protein product is CASSLGGSSYEQYF.